This T cell receptor beta chain was identified in a study of blood T cells in healthy people across ages. In the study overall: About one barcoded beta molecule per two T cells was captured by template switching. Findings and limits, study-wide: In long-lived donors, naive CD4+ cell counts and diversity exceeded those of aged donors.

Together with a sample-barcoded 5' primer, a J-beta primer mix was included in a second PCR lasting about 7 to 12 cycles. TCRdb fed the 5' RACE reads into MiXCR, producing one record per CDR3 protein. The sample holds about 620,000 distinct CDR3 sequences, over 40% seen once. Investigators took 8.5 to 10 milliliters of peripheral blood from every donor. PBMCs numbering at least 7 million were isolated per sample. Comments on this clonotype: Its cognate antigen is unknown. An end of the junction differs from the germline gene, which may be a read error.

Germline V gene lookup returns CDR1 MNHNS and CDR2 SASEGT. The CDR3 consists of 15 residues. The sequence derives from a woman over 75 in good health. Specimen: blood. The chain carries TRBV6-1 and TRBJ1-3, with D tentatively TRBD1 (5 bases). The CDR3 sequence: CASSVKSSGGNIIYF. DNA of the CDR3: TGTGCCAGCAGTGTGAAGTCCTCCGGGGGAAACATCATATATTTT.